This T cell receptor beta chain was documented in a study of cytomegalovirus exposure and HLA in healthy donors. Study-level information: The study's early data release held tens of millions of unique TCRs from HLA-typed donors. The Caucasian-associated ancestry cluster held 65% to 85% of roughly 400 genotyped donors. The study, taken as a whole, reports: A prior analysis recorded that most TCR beta V segments were productive about 87% or about 30% of the time.

The primer mix had 60 Vbeta and 13 Jbeta primers. Repertoires were generated with immunoSEQ multiplex PCR, while TCRdb's copy carries only in-frame clones and drops some. The profile shows around 150,000 clones, 65% to 85% of them singletons. The germline V gene has CDR1 MNHNS and CDR2 SASEGT. This CDR3 comprises 15 residues. Trimming left V 0 bases short and J 6 bases short, with 11 bases between. As to this clone: Its antigen remains unidentified.

These donors counted as nominally healthy when sampled, but unrecorded immune exposures were likely. Sequenced material: PBMCs. This clonotype originated in a man in his forties in good health and CMV-seropositive. This chain connects TRBV6-1 to TRBJ1-4; D is possibly TRBD1 (6 bases). CDR3 in amino acids: CASSEAGGAHEKLFF. The CDR3 nucleotides are TGTGCCAGCAGTGAAGCGGGGGGGGCGCATGAAAAACTGTTTTTT.